This TCR beta chain is drawn from a study of OX40 agonist ivuxolimab in advanced cancers. At the level of the study: Three patients, one with hepatocellular carcinoma and two with cutaneous melanoma, achieved partial responses.

Repertoires were generated with immunoSEQ multiplex PCR, while TCRdb's copy carries only in-frame clones and drops some. Of tens of thousands of clones in the sample, around 81% were seen once. The CDR3 covers 14 residues. V lost 0 bases and J 3 bases, leaving 9 bases between the germline ends. From germline, CDR1 is SGHTA and CDR2 FQGTGA. General observations from the study: In general, CD8+ T cells held more expanded clones than CD4+ did, on average. Both blood CD4+ and CD8+ T cells showed clonal growth by week 6 at 0.1 to 3.0 mg/kg.

Comments on this clone: What it binds is not known.

The V call is TRBV7-3, the J call TRBJ2-7; D is undetermined. This receptor was taken from an adult with an advanced solid tumor such as melanoma, head and neck, liver or kidney cancer. The sample consisted of CD4+ or CD8+ T cells sorted from blood, taken in a trial of the OX40 agonist ivuxolimab. The chain's CDR3 is CASSLTGPNYEQYF. The CDR3, as DNA: TGTGCCAGCAGCTTAACGGGCCCAAACTACGAGCAGTACTTC.